Listed here is a single T cell receptor beta chain. This clonotype was detected ten times or more. The antigen it binds to is not known. Base-call qualities are not available, and no considerably larger clone is one nucleotide away. The CDR3 has 14 amino acids, counting the end cysteine and phenylalanine. Of all the DNA, just the CDR3 is kept, 42 bases in frame from base 1. Germline trimming amounts to 6 bases on V and 7 bases on J, with 15 as the count of junction bases outside the gene matches. CDR1 DFQATT and CDR2 SNEGSKA are derived from the germline V gene (reference sequence). This was a case-control study nested in a cohort of healthcare workers in London, UK, who had nasopharyngeal swab PCR tests and blood samples taken every week. Healthcare workers were enrolled in the week of the UK lockdown, from 23 to 31 March 2020, and were followed every week for up to about 15 weeks. The sample comes from a study of early T cells in non-severe SARS-CoV-2 infection (dated by TCRdb to the early 2020s). Regarding the study in general: Because TCR sequencing relied on bulk RNA taken from unsorted whole blood, pairing of alpha and beta chains was not possible.

Libraries were prepared through 5' RACE. Instrument on record: NextSeq 500. In the TCR library protocol, unique molecular identifiers were attached to individual cDNA molecules to correct for PCR bias and sequencing error. TCR alpha and beta chains were both sequenced, and the abundances of alpha and beta sequences in each sample were closely correlated with each other. As for the authors' bioinformatics: Decombinator V4 was used to perform V gene, J gene and CDR3 annotation of TCR sequences. Expanded TCRs were defined as changing significantly between any two time points under a Poisson model with p below 0.0001. TCR abundances were normalised to the total number of TCRs sequenced per sample and were expressed as counts per million. TRAV1-2 paired with TRAJ12, TRAJ20 or TRAJ33 defined MAIT TCRs, while TRAV10 paired with TRAJ18 defined iNKT TCRs. A search of VDJdb, accessed on 1 November 2021, was run for TCRs annotated to CMV, EBV and SARS-CoV-2, with TCRs annotated for multiple antigens excluded. TCRdb redid the processing of the public reads, applying fastp at Q25 and MiXCR, and retained in-frame beta chains. Rows matching on CDR3 protein sequence are summarized as one entry with the most common DNA and genes. The V and J calls were not made by the authors but by TCRdb's processing. Here the sample has around 77,000 distinct CDR3 sequences; approximately 14% occur a single time. 3% to 5% of the sample comes from the top ten.

General study outcomes and caveats: VDJdb matching was skewed toward anti-spike CD8 responses, so virus-specific expansions were likely underestimated and private and CD4 specificities were missed.

This TCR was recovered from an adult who was a healthcare worker with PCR-confirmed SARS-CoV-2 infection or an uninfected control (not recorded which). The chain employs TRBV20-1 and TRBJ2-7; TRBD1 matches 7 bases in the middle. The starting material was whole blood, obtained at baseline. The bases read TGCAGTGCCCCAAAGGGACAGTCCTCTAGGGAGCAGTACTTC. Its coded protein is CSAPKGQSSREQYF.